These T cell receptor beta chains were read from a single sample in a study of blood T cell repertoires in COVID-19. Here immunoSEQ multiplex PCR was the method, and the copy in TCRdb shows in-frame clones only, minus some. This table holds more than 65,000 clones, about four fifths found once. Sample: peripheral blood. These receptors all stem from a woman in her 70s with acute or convalescent COVID-19. Each CDR3 is given with its conserved first and last residue. The D gene is left open where the match is weak. Only some rows state a clone size, as once, few, many or a class for expanded clones.

clone size: -; J gene: TRBJ1-1; D gene: TRBD1; V gene: TRBV5-1; CDR3 DNA: TGCGCCAGCAGCTTGGCCGGGACAGGGGAAGCTTTCTTT; CDR3 protein: CASSLAGTGEAFF
clone size: -; J gene: TRBJ2-7; D gene: TRBD2; V gene: TRBV30; CDR3 DNA: TGTGCCTGGAGTGTCCTAGCGGCAACCTACGAGCAGTACTTC; CDR3 protein: CAWSVLAATYEQYF
clone size: -; J gene: TRBJ2-5; D gene: TRBD1; V gene: TRBV5-1; CDR3 DNA: TGCGCCAGCAGCCCAGTCGGGACAGGGGGAGAGACCCAGTACTTC; CDR3 protein: CASSPVGTGGETQYF
clone size: -; J gene: TRBJ1-6; D gene: -; V gene: TRBV5-4; CDR3 DNA: TGTGCCAGCAGCTTGGCCCGGGGGGCCGGTAATTCACCCCTCCACTTT; CDR3 protein: CASSLARGAGNSPLHF
clone size: -; J gene: TRBJ2-3; D gene: -; V gene: TRBV4-1; CDR3 DNA: TGCGCCAGCAGCCAAGATCAGGGGCTAGCGGGCACAGATACGCAGTATTTT; CDR3 protein: CASSQDQGLAGTDTQYF
clone size: -; J gene: TRBJ2-2; D gene: TRBD2; V gene: TRBV29-1; CDR3 DNA: TGCAGCGTTGCCGGGACTAGCGTTGCGAACACCGGGGAGCTGTTTTTT; CDR3 protein: CSVAGTSVANTGELFF
clone size: -; J gene: TRBJ1-4; D gene: -; V gene: TRBV9; CDR3 DNA: TGTGCCAGCAGCGTAGGAACGGTTAATGAAAAACTGTTTTTT; CDR3 protein: CASSVGTVNEKLFF
clone size: -; J gene: TRBJ2-1; D gene: TRBD1; V gene: TRBV5-5; CDR3 DNA: TGTGCCAGCAGCAATCGGGACAGGGGTTACAATGAGCAGTTCTTC; CDR3 protein: CASSNRDRGYNEQFF
clone size: -; J gene: TRBJ1-6; D gene: TRBD1; V gene: TRBV28; CDR3 DNA: TGTGCCAGCAACAAAAACAGGGGGGGTAATTCACCCCTCCACTTT; CDR3 protein: CASNKNRGGNSPLHF
clone size: -; J gene: TRBJ2-1; D gene: TRBD2; V gene: TRBV7-6; CDR3 DNA: TGTGCCAGCAGCTTAGGAGCCGGGACTAGCGCCTTAGGCTCCTACAATGAGCAGTTCTTC; CDR3 protein: CASSLGAGTSALGSYNEQFF
clone size: -; J gene: TRBJ2-6; D gene: -; V gene: TRBV18; CDR3 DNA: TGTGCCAGCTCACCGCGAGAATCTGGGGCCAACGTCCTGACTTTC; CDR3 protein: CASSPRESGANVLTF
clone size: once; J gene: TRBJ2-2; D gene: TRBD2; V gene: TRBV6-1; CDR3 DNA: TGTGCCAGCAGTGAAGCTCGACTAGCCGCCGGGGAGCTGTTTTTT; CDR3 protein: CASSEARLAAGELFF
clone size: -; J gene: TRBJ2-5; D gene: -; V gene: TRBV5-5; CDR3 DNA: TGTGCCAGCAGCCCACTCGCGGGAGAGACCCAGTACTTC; CDR3 protein: CASSPLAGETQYF
clone size: few; J gene: TRBJ2-7; D gene: TRBD1; V gene: TRBV19; CDR3 DNA: TGTGCCAGTAGTATCGCGGCAGGGGGCCCCCTAGAACAGTACTTC; CDR3 protein: CASSIAAGGPLEQYF
clone size: -; J gene: TRBJ2-1; D gene: TRBD2; V gene: TRBV5-1; CDR3 DNA: TGCGCCAGCAGCCCGCCTCACCCTAGCGGGGAGCCCAATGAGCAGTTCTTC; CDR3 protein: CASSPPHPSGEPNEQFF
clone size: -; J gene: TRBJ2-7; D gene: TRBD1; V gene: TRBV7-8; CDR3 DNA: TGTGCCAGCAGCTTACCCCGGACCGGGACAGGGGGCTTCGAGCAGTACTTC; CDR3 protein: CASSLPRTGTGGFEQYF
clone size: once; J gene: TRBJ1-2; D gene: -; V gene: TRBV2; CDR3 DNA: TGTGCCAGCAGTGAATTCAGTAACTATGGCTACACCTTC; CDR3 protein: CASSEFSNYGYTF
clone size: -; J gene: TRBJ1-1; D gene: -; V gene: TRBV3-1/TRBV3-2; CDR3 DNA: TGTGCCAGCAGCCAAGATCCAGGAAACACTGAAGCTTTCTTT; CDR3 protein: CASSQDPGNTEAFF
clone size: -; J gene: TRBJ2-5; D gene: -; V gene: TRBV5-1; CDR3 DNA: TGCGCCAGCAGCCTAACCGGCGGACAGCCGGGGGAGACCCAGTACTTC; CDR3 protein: CASSLTGGQPGETQYF
clone size: -; J gene: TRBJ2-1; D gene: -; V gene: TRBV10-3; CDR3 DNA: TGTGCCATCAGTGAGTCGACGTCGGCGGGGCTTGGTTACAATGAGCAGTTCTTC; CDR3 protein: CAISESTSAGLGYNEQFF
clone size: once; J gene: TRBJ2-1; D gene: -; V gene: TRBV9; CDR3 DNA: TGTGCCAGCAGCGTAGTAGCTACGGAGCAGTTCTTC; CDR3 protein: CASSVVATEQFF
clone size: -; J gene: TRBJ1-5; D gene: -; V gene: TRBV19; CDR3 DNA: TGTGCCAGTAGTACCCCTCCAGGGGCCGTTTATCAGCCCCAGCATTTT; CDR3 protein: CASSTPPGAVYQPQHF
clone size: -; J gene: TRBJ1-1; D gene: -; V gene: TRBV2; CDR3 DNA: TGTTTACTACAGGGCTATGAAGCTTTCTTT; CDR3 protein: CLLQGYEAFF
clone size: -; J gene: TRBJ1-4; D gene: TRBD1; V gene: TRBV6-5; CDR3 DNA: TGTGCCAGCAGACACGGGACAGTGGGTGAAAAACTGTTTTTT; CDR3 protein: CASRHGTVGEKLFF
clone size: -; J gene: TRBJ2-7; D gene: -; V gene: TRBV6-5; CDR3 DNA: TGTGCCAGCAGTTACTCCGGGGGGCCTGACGAGCAGTACTTC; CDR3 protein: CASSYSGGPDEQYF
clone size: -; J gene: TRBJ1-1; D gene: TRBD1; V gene: TRBV30; CDR3 DNA: TGTGCCTGGAGTAGCAGGGGGCATGGCACTGAAGCTTTCTTT; CDR3 protein: CAWSSRGHGTEAFF
clone size: -; J gene: TRBJ1-5; D gene: -; V gene: TRBV6-5; CDR3 DNA: TGTGCCAGCCAACAGATTTATAGCAATCAGCCCCAGCATTTT; CDR3 protein: CASQQIYSNQPQHF
clone size: -; J gene: TRBJ1-3; D gene: -; V gene: TRBV7-9; CDR3 DNA: TGTGCCAGCAGCTTTTTGTCGAGCTCTGGAAACACCATATATTTT; CDR3 protein: CASSFLSSSGNTIYF
clone size: -; J gene: TRBJ1-4; D gene: TRBD1; V gene: TRBV29-1; CDR3 DNA: TGCAGCGTACGGACAGGGGGACTGTTTTTT; CDR3 protein: CSVRTGGLFF
clone size: -; J gene: TRBJ2-1; D gene: -; V gene: TRBV19; CDR3 DNA: TGTGCCAGTAGTATCATTAATGAGCAGTTCTTC; CDR3 protein: CASSIINEQFF
clone size: -; J gene: TRBJ1-2; D gene: TRBD1; V gene: TRBV30; CDR3 DNA: TGTGCCTGGCTCCGGGACAGGATCTATTTGTCGGGTGGCTACACCTTC; CDR3 protein: CAWLRDRIYLSGGYTF
clone size: -; J gene: TRBJ2-5; D gene: TRBD2; V gene: TRBV11-1; CDR3 DNA: TGTGCCAGCAGCCCTCGCTGGTTGACTAGCAAAGAGACCCAGTACTTC; CDR3 protein: CASSPRWLTSKETQYF
clone size: -; J gene: TRBJ1-2; D gene: TRBD1; V gene: TRBV5-1; CDR3 DNA: TGCGCCAGCAGCTTGGTGGGACAGCCGACCTATGGCTACACCTTC; CDR3 protein: CASSLVGQPTYGYTF
clone size: -; J gene: TRBJ2-1; D gene: -; V gene: TRBV5-1; CDR3 DNA: TGCGCCAGCAGATCAAATTTACAGGAGTACAATGAGCAGTTCTTC; CDR3 protein: CASRSNLQEYNEQFF
clone size: -; J gene: TRBJ2-1; D gene: -; V gene: TRBV5-4; CDR3 DNA: TGTGCCAGCAGCTTTACTAGCTACAATGAGCAGTTCTTC; CDR3 protein: CASSFTSYNEQFF
clone size: -; J gene: TRBJ2-1; D gene: TRBD1; V gene: TRBV27; CDR3 DNA: TGTGCCAGCAGTTTATGGGGACAGGGCTACAATGAGCAGTTCTTC; CDR3 protein: CASSLWGQGYNEQFF
clone size: -; J gene: TRBJ2-7; D gene: -; V gene: TRBV7-9; CDR3 DNA: TGTGCCAGCAGCGCAGACAGGATCTTGGGCGAGCAGTACTTC; CDR3 protein: CASSADRILGEQYF
clone size: -; J gene: TRBJ1-5; D gene: -; V gene: TRBV30; CDR3 DNA: TGTGACCAAACCCCCTCAGGGAGGGTTAGCAATCAGCCCCAGCATTTT; CDR3 protein: CDQTPSGRVSNQPQHF
clone size: few; J gene: TRBJ2-1; D gene: -; V gene: TRBV11-1; CDR3 DNA: TGTGCCAGCAGCTTATTCTACTCGCCCTACAATGAGCAGTTCTTC; CDR3 protein: CASSLFYSPYNEQFF
clone size: -; J gene: TRBJ2-3; D gene: -; V gene: TRBV27; CDR3 DNA: TGTGCCAGCAGTTCCCTGGGCGGGATTTATTCCGGGCAGTATTTT; CDR3 protein: CASSSLGGIYSGQYF
clone size: -; J gene: TRBJ1-5; D gene: -; V gene: TRBV3-1/TRBV3-2; CDR3 DNA: TGTGCCAGCAGCCCTGGGGCACCCTATAGCAATCAGCCCCAGCATTTT; CDR3 protein: CASSPGAPYSNQPQHF
clone size: -; J gene: TRBJ1-2; D gene: -; V gene: TRBV27; CDR3 DNA: TGTGCCAGCAGCCCAGGTTCCGGCTATGGCTACACCTTC; CDR3 protein: CASSPGSGYGYTF
clone size: -; J gene: TRBJ1-2; D gene: -; V gene: TRBV29-1; CDR3 DNA: TGCAGCGTTGAAGAGGGGGGGACGGGCTACACCTTC; CDR3 protein: CSVEEGGTGYTF
clone size: -; J gene: TRBJ1-4; D gene: -; V gene: TRBV7-9; CDR3 DNA: TGTGCCAGCAGCTCGGAGGGGCTGCCTAATGAAAAACTGTTTTTT; CDR3 protein: CASSSEGLPNEKLFF
clone size: -; J gene: TRBJ1-4; D gene: -; V gene: TRBV7-9; CDR3 DNA: TGTGCCAGCAGCTTAGACCGGGGACGGGGGGCCACTAATGAAAAACTGTTTTTT; CDR3 protein: CASSLDRGRGATNEKLFF